What follows are 8 T cell receptor beta chains derived from one specimen sequenced in a study of shared clonotypes between healthy human individuals. Generated by immunoSEQ multiplex PCR, the TCRdb table keeps only in-frame clones and is missing some. The sample comprises millions of clones, approximately 90% of which are singletons, and over 0.12% rests with the top ten. The sample taken for sequencing was naive CD4+ T cells sorted from blood. Subset here: CD45RA+ positively selected. The receptors come from a man between 18 and 29 years old in good health.

The genes are TRBV5-1 and TRBJ1-4, with TRBD1 identical over 9 bases. The CDR3 has 14 residues. V dropped 3 bases and J dropped 8; count of bases not matched to a gene: 5. Germline V gene data show CDR1 as SGHRS and CDR2 as YFSETQ. The CDR3 nucleotides read TGCGCCAGCAGCTCCGGGACAGGGAGGGAAAAACTGTTTTTT. It encodes CASSSGTGREKLFF.

The chain recombines TRBV6-5 with TRBJ1-5; D call uncertain. V was shortened by 8 bases and J by 4 bases, with 12 bases between the two germline ends. Germline loops: CDR1 MNHEY, CDR2 SVGAGI. The CDR3 has 13 residues. The CDR3 DNA reads TGTGCCAGCTCCAGCGACCAAAATCAGCCCCAGCATTTT. Translated, it gives CASSSDQNQPQHF.

The chain couples TRBV7-2 to TRBJ2-5; possible D gene TRBD1, 6 bases. This CDR3 has 14 residues. Trimming removed 5 bases from V and 4 bases from J, with 14 bases in between. The germline CDR1 and CDR2 sequences are SGHTA and FQGNSA. CDR3 in amino acids: CASSPGLGAETQYF. CDR3 nucleotides: TGTGCCAGCAGCCCCGGCCTGGGGGCAGAGACCCAGTACTTC.

The gene calls are TRBV9 and TRBJ2-1; 10 bases agree with TRBD2. The junction had 3 bases not matched to a gene; V was cut back by 3 bases and J by 6 bases. Germline-derived CDR1 and CDR2 are SGDLS and YYNGEE. CDR3 length: 14 amino acids. DNA for the CDR3: TGTGCCAGCAGCGCGGGACTAGCGTCCAATGAGCAGTTCTTC. Translating it yields CASSAGLASNEQFF.

The chain is built from TRBV30 and TRBJ2-7; a weak D match, TRBD1 (7 bases). CDR3 length: 13 residues. Germline V lookup: CDR1 GTSNPN, CDR2 SVGIG (reference sequence). V lost 0 bases and J 7 bases, leaving 13 bases between the germline ends. The CDR3 DNA reads as TGTGCCTGGAGTGTAAACAGGGGAGGTGAGCAGTACTTC. Translation: CAWSVNRGGEQYF.

The CDR3 DNA reads TGTGCCAGCAGCCCGGGCCGCTCCTCCACAGATACGCAGTATTTT. It translates to CASSPGRSSTDTQYF. The rearrangement links TRBV28 to TRBJ2-3, with no clear D. Germline CDR1 reads MDHEN; CDR2 reads SYDVKM. V shed 6 bases and J shed 2 bases, with 15 bases lying between them. This CDR3 comprises 15 residues.

The chain links TRBV6-5 to TRBJ1-2; 7 bases map to TRBD1. The germline V gene encodes CDR1 MNHEY and CDR2 SVGAGI. The CDR3 is 15 amino acids. With 4 bases clipped from V and 2 bases from J, the junction kept 7 bases outside the gene matches. CDR3 nucleotide sequence: TGTGCCAGCAGTTCATCCGGGACAGTAAACTATGGCTACACCTTC. It specifies CASSSSGTVNYGYTF.

CDR3 nucleotides: TGTGCCAGCTCACCACTAGGGAGGAATCATGTCCCCGTTGAAGCTTTCTTT. It codes for CASSPLGRNHVPVEAFF. The chain recombines TRBV18 with TRBJ1-1; D not resolved. The V gene's germline CDR1 is KGHSH and CDR2 LQKENI. The CDR3 is 17 residues long. The ends were cut back, 1 base at V and 7 bases at J, with 22 bases in the middle.